Below, one TCR beta chain is given with its context. Its antigen has not been determined. Base qualities are missing; no much larger clone stands one base away. Library method: 5' RACE. Sequenced using an Illumina HiSeq 2500. The second PCR ran for roughly 7 to 11 cycles and used a J-beta primer mix along with a sample-barcoded 5' primer. A template-switch 5' adaptor carrying 12 random nucleotides introduced a unique molecular identifier onto each TCR beta cDNA molecule. At least 2.5 million CDR3-containing paired-end reads were obtained from each sample. First-strand cDNA was synthesized from all RNA with the Mint cDNA synthesis kit, primed by a TRBC-specific oligonucleotide. After uracil-DNA glycosylase treatment, a first 18-cycle PCR used universal primers M1SS and BC2_uni_R on all cDNA. In the paper's pipeline: Normalization of each sample was performed by random selection of 1 million high-quality reads, each carrying a distinct molecular identifier. Instead of being binned into consensus sequences, reads with shared molecular identifiers were discarded. MiTCR, with a Q25 quality threshold and the strictest error-elimination algorithm, was used for CDR3 identification, clonotype clustering and error correction. Lower-bound total TCR beta diversity was estimated with a nonparametric unseen species model using Euler transformation. TCRdb reprocessed the public reads (quality trimming at Q25 with fastp, clone calling with MiXCR) and kept in-frame beta chains. Rows matching on CDR3 protein sequence are summarized as one entry with the most common DNA and genes. The V and J calls were not made by the authors but by TCRdb's processing. The sample yields about 1,600,000 distinct CDR3 sequences; approximately 40% were counted once. Of the sample, roughly 7.9% falls within the top ten clones.

This sample is part of a study of blood T cells in healthy people across ages (dated by TCRdb to between 2015 and 2016). About the full investigation: In model experiments, roughly one uniquely barcoded TCR beta cDNA molecule per two T cells was captured by template switching. To avoid experimental bias, donors of different ages were distributed randomly across sequencing lanes. The donors were divided into four age groups: young (average around 15 years), middle-aged (around 37), aged (roughly 60) and long-lived (about 90). The study analyzed two additional independent replicas of 1 million unique cDNA reads from the same blood draw for two donors, one aged 18 to 30 and one aged 80 or older. Age-related changes in TCR beta repertoire diversity were measured in the study by deep sequencing normalized with unique cDNA molecular identifiers.

What the work shows at the level of the full study, not this receptor alone: Compared with the aged group, the long-lived group had more naive CD4+ T cells, fewer expanded clones and increased TCR diversity, suggesting age selection. Total diversity estimates from one million sequenced T cells were considered lower bounds and underestimates. Because donor CMV infection status was unknown, age-related changes in expanded clonotypes were potentially confounded. As age increased, observed TCR beta diversity per million T cells dropped in a roughly linear way, and a significant reduction was already evident by age around 41. Since profiling was done on bulk unsorted PBMCs, naive and antigen-experienced compartments could not be conclusively compared. Observed TCR beta diversity correlated strongly with the percentage of naive T cells measured by flow cytometry.

Systemically healthy Caucasian individuals from Russia, 39 in total and aged about 6 to 95 years, were included as donors. About 10 milliliters of peripheral blood were drawn from each donor into EDTA-treated Vacutainer tubes. Ficoll-Paque density-gradient centrifugation was used to isolate PBMCs, with at least 6 million per sample. Total RNA, at least 6 micrograms per sample, was extracted from PBMCs with Trizol reagent. For every donor, an aliquot of PBMCs went through flow cytometry to measure the percentages of naive CD45RAhigh/CD27high T cells. The CDR1 and CDR2 encoded by the germline V gene (reference sequence) are DFQATT and SNEGSKA. V lost 5 bases and J lost 2 bases, and the count of bases not matched to a germline gene is 3. From the cysteine through the phenylalanine, the CDR3 covers 14 amino acids. Only the CDR3 DNA stays, 42 bases, in frame from base 1.

The clonotype comes from a woman between 18 and 30 years old in good health. Sequenced material: blood. The V and J genes are TRBV20-1 and TRBJ2-1; TRBD2 agrees with 10 junctional bases. This receptor carries the CDR3 CSAVSGGPYNEQFF. The DNA is TGCAGTGCTGTTAGCGGGGGGCCCTACAATGAGCAGTTCTTC.